The next 3 T cell receptor beta chains were all read from a single sample in a study of identical twins. TCRdb re-analysed the 5' RACE reads in MiXCR, keeping a single row per CDR3 protein. The table has about 520,000 distinct CDR3 sequences, roughly 21% seen once; the top ten hold under 0.95%. These data also formed part of another study, on T cells expressing NK-cell markers.

Sequenced material: CD4+ T cells sorted from blood. Receptors originate from a woman under 30 in good health.

This clonotype was counted only a few times. The chain couples TRBV20-1 to TRBJ2-3, with 8 bases aligning to TRBD2. This CDR3 comprises 13 residues. V dropped 6 bases and J dropped 5; count of bases not matched to a gene: 7. Germline V CDR1 and CDR2: DFQATT, SNEGSKA (reference sequence). The CDR3 nucleotides are TGCAGTGCCCGGACTAGCTCTGGAGATACGCAGTATTTT. Protein sequence: CSARTSSGDTQYF.

This clonotype has a handful of counts. The rearrangement joins TRBV3-1 to TRBJ2-1, with 7 bases lining up with TRBD2. The CDR3 loop spans 14 amino acids. CDR1 is LGHDT, CDR2 YNNKEL, per germline (reference sequence). Unmatched junction bases numbered 13, after V lost 3 bases and J lost 14 bases. The CDR3 bases are TGTGCCAGCAGCCACAGTAACAGCGGGGCCTCAAAGTTCTTC. Protein product: CASSHSNSGASKFF.

The rearrangement links TRBV9 to TRBJ1-6; D gene uncertain. Per the germline V gene, CDR1 is SGDLS and CDR2 is YYNGEE. Trimming took 0 bases from V and 0 from J, leaving 7 bases between them. The CDR3 consists of 16 residues. CDR3 DNA sequence: TGTGCCAGCAGCGTAGCTCCTAGCTCCTATAATTCACCCCTCCACTTT. Translated: CASSVAPSSYNSPLHF.